This T cell receptor beta chain comes out of a study of blood T cell repertoires in COVID-19 (dated by TCRdb to the early 2020s). About the study as a whole: Samples from collaborators originated in the United States, Italy and Spain and spanned both the acute and convalescent phases of COVID-19. The prospective study material was composed of cDNA or gDNA derived from T cells, B-cell-depleted T cells, or PBMCs. The dataset comprised deeply sampled blood TCRbeta repertoires from subjects exposed to, actively infected with, or recovered from COVID-19. A freely available public database, intended as a resource for researchers studying the immune response to SARS-CoV-2, is where the repertoires were released. Samples came from the ongoing ImmuneRACE study (first 160 participants) plus 1,254 subjects from 6 global collaborators. The sample metadata nearly always contained a de-identified subject ID, COVID-19 status, age in years and sex. HLA class I and class II types, where available, came from metadata supplied by the sample provider rather than from assay-based typing. What the authors observed across the whole study: The quantity of clinical and demographic metadata differed by source and by participant and was supplied without curation.

V is cut back by 3 bases and J by 4 bases, with 4 bases in the junction unmatched. The CDR3 has 15 amino acids, counting the end cysteine and phenylalanine. The entry retains the CDR3 DNA only, 45 bases that are in frame from base 1. The germline V gene (reference sequence) supplies CDR1 MNHEY and CDR2 SMNVEV. In Seattle, one collaborating source enrolled patients while the infection was active and tracked those patients longitudinally over the course of disease. Each collaborating institution followed its own protocols to collect whole blood in K2EDTA tubes. Collaborator samples were shipped for TCRbeta analysis as frozen whole blood, isolated PBMCs, or DNA extracted from either sample type. Only one count was recorded for this clone. The antigen it recognizes is unknown. No base-level quality is on record; no much larger clone is a single base apart. The immunoSEQ Assay, a bias-controlled multiplex PCR, was used to amplify TCRbeta CDR3 regions from genomic DNA. The study's own analysis went as follows. The number of nucleated cells in each sample was estimated by amplification of reference gene primers within the assay. Sequence reads were collapsed and filtered to measure the absolute abundance of every unique TCRbeta CDR3 rearrangement. For each sample, productive Simpson clonality was calculated as the square root of Simpson's diversity index across productive rearrangements. TCRdb took this table from immuneACCESS and kept in-frame rearrangements with V and J called. Such tables lack part of the clones; where checked against another copy, unresolved V genes explain under half of the gap, and the rest is unexplained. The V and J calls and the clone size are those of that table, but D and trimming were determined from the DNA. In this sample the table shows 45,000 to 50,000 clones, approximately 85% of which occur a single time. The ten largest clones add up to 25% to 40% of the sample.

The receptor comes from a woman of 80 years or more with COVID-19, enrolled during active disease. The chain is made from TRBV27 and TRBJ1-5, with TRBD1 identical over 9 junction bases. The sequenced material came from peripheral blood. This receptor carries the CDR3 CASSFQGTGNQPQHF. The DNA sequence is as follows: TGTGCCAGCAGTTTCCAGGGGACAGGGAATCAGCCCCAGCATTTT.